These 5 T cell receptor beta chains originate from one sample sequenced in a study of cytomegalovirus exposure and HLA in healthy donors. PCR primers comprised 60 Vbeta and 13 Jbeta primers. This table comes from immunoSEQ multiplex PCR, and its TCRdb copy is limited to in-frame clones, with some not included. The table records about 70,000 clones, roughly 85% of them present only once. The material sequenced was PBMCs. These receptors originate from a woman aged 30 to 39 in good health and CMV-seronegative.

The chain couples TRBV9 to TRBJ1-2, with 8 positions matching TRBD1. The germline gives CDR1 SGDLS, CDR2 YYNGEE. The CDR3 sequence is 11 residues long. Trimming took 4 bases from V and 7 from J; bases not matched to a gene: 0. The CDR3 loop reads CASSTGGGYTF. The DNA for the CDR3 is TGTGCCAGCAGCACAGGGGGTGGCTACACCTTC.

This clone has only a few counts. The CDR3 spells CASSDSTGSEPQYF. The DNA of the CDR3 is TGTGCCAGCAGTGACTCAACCGGGAGTGAGCCGCAGTATTTT. V is TRBV6-4 and J is TRBJ2-3; D perhaps matches TRBD2 (6 bases). Trimming removed 0 bases at V and 10 bases at J, with 14 bases between. From germline, CDR1 is MRHNA and CDR2 SNTAGT. This CDR3 comprises 14 residues.

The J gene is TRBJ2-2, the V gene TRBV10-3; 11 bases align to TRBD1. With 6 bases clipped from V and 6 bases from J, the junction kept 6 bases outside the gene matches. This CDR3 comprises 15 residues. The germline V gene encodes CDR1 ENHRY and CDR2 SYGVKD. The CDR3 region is CAISWTGGASGELFF. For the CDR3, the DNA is TGTGCCATCAGCTGGACAGGGGGCGCATCCGGGGAGCTGTTTTTT.

The DNA for the CDR3 is TGCGCCAGCAGCCCAATGACAGGGGGGGCTGAAGCTTTCTTT. Protein product: CASSPMTGGAEAFF. The V and J genes are TRBV5-1 and TRBJ1-1; 9 nucleotides align to TRBD1. CDR1 is SGHRS, CDR2 YFSETQ, per germline. V lost 4 bases to trimming and J lost 6 bases; unmatched junction nucleotides: 7. This CDR3 has 14 amino acids. The full variable domain, completed using reference TRBV5-1 and TRBJ1-1, is KAGVTQTPRYLIKTRGQQVTLSCSPISGHRSVSWYQQTPGQGLQFLFEYFSETQRNKGNFPGRFSGRQFSNSRSEMNVSTLELGDSALYLCASSPMTGGAEAFFGQGTRLTVV.

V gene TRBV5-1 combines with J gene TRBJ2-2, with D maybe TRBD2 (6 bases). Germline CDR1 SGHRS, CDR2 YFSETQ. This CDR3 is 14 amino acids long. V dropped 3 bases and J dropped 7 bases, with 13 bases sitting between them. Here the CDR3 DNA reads TGCGCCAGCAGCTCTGAGCAGGGAGGCGGGGAGCTGTTTTTT. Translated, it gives CASSSEQGGGELFF.